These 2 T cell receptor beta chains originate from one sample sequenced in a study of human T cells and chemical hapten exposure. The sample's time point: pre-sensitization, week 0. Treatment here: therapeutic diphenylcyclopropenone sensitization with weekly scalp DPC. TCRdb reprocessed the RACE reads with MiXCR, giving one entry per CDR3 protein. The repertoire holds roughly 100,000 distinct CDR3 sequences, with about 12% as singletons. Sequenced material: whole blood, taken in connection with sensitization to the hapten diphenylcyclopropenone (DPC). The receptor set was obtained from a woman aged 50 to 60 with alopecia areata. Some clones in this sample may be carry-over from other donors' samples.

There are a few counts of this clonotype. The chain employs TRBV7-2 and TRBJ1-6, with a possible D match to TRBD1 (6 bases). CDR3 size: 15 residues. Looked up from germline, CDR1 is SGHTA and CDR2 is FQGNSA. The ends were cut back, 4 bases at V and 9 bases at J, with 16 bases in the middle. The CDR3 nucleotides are TGTGCCAGCAGCTCCGTAACAGGGATTGGTTCACCCCTCCACTTT. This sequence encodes CASSSVTGIGSPLHF.

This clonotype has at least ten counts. CDR3 protein: CSATTGRAQPQHF. In DNA, the CDR3 is TGCAGTGCTACCACAGGGCGGGCTCAGCCCCAGCATTTT. V is TRBV20-1 and J is TRBJ1-5; possibly TRBD1 for D (6 bases). With 4 bases removed from V and 6 bases from J, the gap between germline ends came to 13 bases. CDR1 is DFQATT, CDR2 SNEGSKA, per germline (reference sequence). This CDR3 is built from 13 residues.